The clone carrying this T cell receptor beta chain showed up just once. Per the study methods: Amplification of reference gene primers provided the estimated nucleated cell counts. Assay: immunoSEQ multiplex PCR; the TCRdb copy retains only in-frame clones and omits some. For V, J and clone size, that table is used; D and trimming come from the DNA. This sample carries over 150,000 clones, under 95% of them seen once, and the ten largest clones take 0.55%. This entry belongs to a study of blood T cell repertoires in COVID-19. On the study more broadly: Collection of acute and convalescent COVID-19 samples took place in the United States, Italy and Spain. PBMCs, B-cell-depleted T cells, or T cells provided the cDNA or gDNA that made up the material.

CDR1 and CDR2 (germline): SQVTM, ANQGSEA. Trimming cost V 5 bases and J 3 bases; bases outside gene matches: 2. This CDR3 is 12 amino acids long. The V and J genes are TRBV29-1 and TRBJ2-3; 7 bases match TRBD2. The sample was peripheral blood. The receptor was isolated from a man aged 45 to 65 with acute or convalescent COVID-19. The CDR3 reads CSVKAGTDTQYF. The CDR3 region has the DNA TGCAGCGTTAAAGCGGGGACAGATACGCAGTATTTT.